One sample yielded the 2 T cell receptor beta chains listed below, sequenced in a study of T cell changes during pregnancy in multiple sclerosis. This table comes from immunoSEQ multiplex PCR, and its TCRdb copy is limited to in-frame clones, with some not included. The data hold roughly 37,000 clones, with 91% observed a single time. The sequencing here drew on CD4+ T cells from peripheral blood mononuclear cells, taken in the second trimester of pregnancy. The origin of the receptors is a female donor in good health, enrolled as a control in a pregnancy study.

J is TRBJ2-4 and V is TRBV4-1, with D possibly matching TRBD2 (6 bases). The CDR3 loop spans 17 amino acids. CDR1 and CDR2 from the germline V gene are MGHRA and YSYEKL. V gave up 0 bases and J gave up 5 bases, with 17 bases separating them. The CDR3: CASSQEVGTEGQNIQYF. The CDR3 DNA follows: TGCGCCAGCAGCCAAGAGGTTGGGACTGAAGGGCAAAACATTCAGTACTTC.

The J gene is TRBJ2-1, the V gene TRBV7-3; no definite D call. This CDR3 comprises 13 residues. Between the trimmed V and J ends, which lost 1 base and 5 bases, there was a span of 6 bases. CDR1 SGHTA and CDR2 FQGTGA come from the germline V gene. The CDR3 DNA sequence: TGTGCCAGCAGCTTAAATTCAAACAATGAGCAGTTCTTC. This encodes CASSLNSNNEQFF.